In its sample, the clone carrying this TCR beta chain was seen many times. Its cognate antigen is unknown. For TCR, cDNA came from 5'RACE template switching, which added a universal primer site and UMIs. In TCRdb, the 5' RACE reads were re-called with MiXCR into one record per CDR3 protein. The sample lists 450,000 to 550,000 distinct CDR3 sequences, 20% to 25% occurring once. This record comes from a study of T cells after yellow fever vaccination. Overall study results and limits: Primary-vaccination clones mostly resurfaced post-booster (around 95% CD4, about 87% CD8). Abundant clonotypes from the bulk population could contaminate FACS-sorted repertoires. Though weaker, the secondary response peaked faster, on day 5 versus 15.

Trimming cost V 2 bases and J 10 bases; bases outside gene matches: 2. This CDR3 is 13 amino acids long. Germline lookup yields CDR1 MNHEY and CDR2 SMNVEV (reference sequence). Sequencing used PBMCs, obtained approximately 20 days after the first yellow fever vaccination. V and J are TRBV27 and TRBJ2-1; 10 positions match TRBD2. This receptor was identified in a man between 18 and 35 years old who received the YFV17D yellow fever vaccine. CDR3 sequence: CASSLVAGGEQFF. The CDR3 DNA is TGTGCCAGCAGTTTAGTAGCGGGGGGCGAGCAGTTCTTC.